This T cell receptor beta chain was retrieved from a study of control samples from healthy donors and cancer patients. Repertoires were generated with immunoSEQ multiplex PCR, while TCRdb's copy carries only in-frame clones and drops some. The table shows 150,000 or so clones, with around 92% occurring only once. Germline loops: CDR1 MNHEY, CDR2 SVGAGI. The CDR3 totals 13 residues. V was trimmed by 6 bases and J by 8 bases, leaving 14 bases between them. The sample consisted of blood. V usage is TRBV6-5 and J usage is TRBJ1-5, with no clear D. The source is a woman between 50 and 59 years old in good health. The CDR3 spells CASSRGGFEPQHF. CDR3 sequence (DNA): TGTGCCAGCAGCCGCGGAGGATTTGAGCCCCAGCATTTT.